This TCR beta chain was sequenced for a study of blood T cell repertoires in COVID-19. The CDR3 is 14 residues long. Germline V CDR1 and CDR2: LNHDA, SQIVND (reference sequence). Trimming stripped 3 bases from V and 2 bases from J, with 9 bases between. TCRdb's copy holds only in-frame clones and misses some; the assay was immunoSEQ multiplex PCR. The top ten hold 2% to 2.5% of the sample, which has 100,000 to 150,000 clones, about 70% seen once. The material sequenced was peripheral blood. This chain uses TRBV19 with TRBJ2-3; TRBD2 is a possible D gene (5 bases). The TCR comes from an older woman with acute or convalescent COVID-19. CDR3 residues: CASSIDYSTDTQYF. CDR3 DNA: TGTGCCAGTAGTATCGACTACTCCACAGATACGCAGTATTTT.